A selection of T cell receptor beta chains follows, all from one sample in a study of CD8 T cells in ankylosing spondylitis. TCRdb re-called the 5' RACE reads through MiXCR, storing one row per CDR3 protein. The table records 150,000 to 200,000 distinct CDR3 sequences, 18% of them present only once. The sequencing input was blood, either unsorted or a sorted T cell fraction (not recorded which). The origin of the receptors is a male donor under 30 with ankylosing spondylitis or in good health (not recorded which). CDR3s include the opening cysteine and the closing phenylalanine or tryptophan. A D gene is named only where the DNA matches it firmly. Some rows mark clone size as missing; the rest say once, few, many or name a class of expanded clone.

v_call	clone_size	j_call	cdr3_length	d_call	cdr3_nt	cdr3_aa
TRBV12-3/TRBV12-4	many	TRBJ2-5	15	.	TGTGCCAGCAGTTTAGGAGACAGAGTACAAGAGACCCAGTACTTC	CASSLGDRVQETQYF
TRBV7-6	many	TRBJ2-7	16	TRBD1	TGTGCCAGCAGCTTAGTGGGGACAGAGAGCTCCTACGAGCAGTACTTC	CASSLVGTESSYEQYF
TRBV12-3/TRBV12-4	many	TRBJ1-2	15	.	TGTGCCAGCACTACCCCCGGGGGGCCGGACTATGGCTACACCTTC	CASTTPGGPDYGYTF
TRBV5-1	many	TRBJ2-1	15	.	TGCGCCAGCAGCGCAGTTAGTGGGCTCTACAATGAGCAGTTCTTC	CASSAVSGLYNEQFF
TRBV4-3	.	TRBJ2-3	16	.	TGCGCCAGCAGCCAAGAGGGCGGGATCGGTGAAGATACGCAGTATTTT	CASSQEGGIGEDTQYF
TRBV12-3/TRBV12-4	many	TRBJ2-5	14	TRBD2	TGTGCCAGCAGTTTATTTCTAGCGGGAGAGACCCAGTACTTC	CASSLFLAGETQYF
TRBV10-3	many	TRBJ1-1	16	.	TGTGCCATCAGTGAGCCGGCAGGCGCTCTGAACACTGAAGCTTTCTTT	CAISEPAGALNTEAFF
TRBV20-1	many	TRBJ2-3	14	.	TGCAGTGCTAGGATTCCAGCCTACACAGATACGCAGTATTTT	CSARIPAYTDTQYF
TRBV12-3/TRBV12-4	many	TRBJ2-5	12	.	TGTGCCAGCAGTAGCGGCGCGGGAACCCAGTACTTC	CASSSGAGTQYF
TRBV20-1	few	TRBJ2-1	13	TRBD1	TGCAGTGTCCGGGACAGGGAACTCAATGAGCAGTTCTTC	CSVRDRELNEQFF
TRBV20-1	many	TRBJ2-4	17	TRBD2	TGCAGTGCTAGTACATGGGGTAGCGGGAGTGATGGAAACATTCAGTACTTC	CSASTWGSGSDGNIQYF
TRBV5-1	many	TRBJ2-5	15	.	TGCGCCAGCAGCTTTGCAAGGGGCCTCCAAGAGACCCAGTACTTC	CASSFARGLQETQYF
TRBV3-1	many	TRBJ1-1	17	.	TGTGCCAGCAGCCAAGAGTTGAGGAGGAACATGAACACTGAAGCTTTCTTT	CASSQELRRNMNTEAFF
TRBV29-1	many	TRBJ1-2	12	.	TGCAGCGTCATAGTAGCTAACTATGGCTACACCTTC	CSVIVANYGYTF
TRBV7-9	many	TRBJ2-2	22	.	TGTGCCAGCAGCCCCTATAGGATCGCTCGATTAAGGGACTCCACGAACACCGGGGAGCTGTTTTTT	CASSPYRIARLRDSTNTGELFF
TRBV2	.	TRBJ2-3	16	TRBD2	TGTGCCAGCAGTTATCTAGCGGGGACCATCACAGATACGCAGTATTTT	CASSYLAGTITDTQYF
TRBV6-2/TRBV6-3	few	TRBJ2-5	14	.	TGTGCCAGCAGTTACTTTGGGGGCCAAGAGACCCAGTACTTC	CASSYFGGQETQYF
TRBV29-1	many	TRBJ2-1	13	TRBD1	TGCAGCTCACGGACAGGGCCGTACAATGAGCAGTTCTTC	CSSRTGPYNEQFF
TRBV10-3	many	TRBJ1-3	11	.	TGTGCCACCGCATGGGGAAACACCATATATTTT	CATAWGNTIYF
TRBV12-3/TRBV12-4	.	TRBJ2-5	15	TRBD1	TGTGCCAGCAGCCCCGAGGACAGGGGGCAGAAGACCCAGTACTTC	CASSPEDRGQKTQYF
TRBV29-1	.	TRBJ2-7	14	TRBD2	TGCAGCGTAAAGAGGTCTAGCGGGGCCTACGAGCAGTACTTC	CSVKRSSGAYEQYF
TRBV6-2/TRBV6-3	many	TRBJ1-1	17	TRBD1	TGTGCCAGCACCCCGAGGGGGCTACTCGATGTAAACACTGAAGCTTTCTTT	CASTPRGLLDVNTEAFF
TRBV7-2	.	TRBJ2-3	15	TRBD2	TGTGCCAGCAGCGCAAGCGGGGGGATCGGAGATACGCAGTATTTT	CASSASGGIGDTQYF
TRBV3-1	many	TRBJ2-1	15	.	TGTGCCAGCAGCCTCGGAGGCCTACCCTACAATGAGCAGTTCTTC	CASSLGGLPYNEQFF
TRBV6-5	few	TRBJ2-2	13	.	TGTGCCAGCAGACAACAACTAACCGGGGAGCTGTTTTTT	CASRQQLTGELFF
TRBV29-1	few	TRBJ2-3	13	.	TGCAGCGGGAGGGTTTCTAGCACAGATACGCAGTATTTT	CSGRVSSTDTQYF
TRBV7-2	many	TRBJ2-2	15	.	TGTGCCAGCAGCTTAATTTCAGGTCCCCCCGGGGAGCTGTTTTTT	CASSLISGPPGELFF
TRBV12-3/TRBV12-4	many	TRBJ2-4	13	.	TGTGCCAGCAGTGACACTTCCAAAAACATTCAGTACTTC	CASSDTSKNIQYF
TRBV4-1	.	TRBJ2-1	13	.	TGCGCCAGCAGCCAAGATTTTGGGAATGAGCAGTTCTTC	CASSQDFGNEQFF
TRBV6-5	many	TRBJ1-1	12	.	TGTGCCAGCAGTACCCCCGGGCCCAAGGCTTTCTTT	CASSTPGPKAFF
TRBV7-7	many	TRBJ2-5	15	TRBD1	TGTGCCAGCAGCAACCCCGGGACAGGGGTCGAGACCCAGTACTTC	CASSNPGTGVETQYF
TRBV6-1	many	TRBJ2-3	15	TRBD2	TGTGCCAGCAGTGAACCTACTAGCGGGAAGAATACGCAGTATTTT	CASSEPTSGKNTQYF
TRBV12-3/TRBV12-4	many	TRBJ2-3	15	.	TGTGCCAGCAGCTCGGGGGTGCTGATCACAGATACGCAGTATTTT	CASSSGVLITDTQYF
TRBV20-1	many	TRBJ2-3	15	TRBD2	TGCAGTGCAACTACTCTAGCGGGACGCACAGATACGCAGTATTTT	CSATTLAGRTDTQYF
TRBV27	many	TRBJ2-1	16	TRBD2	TGTGCCAGCAGTGACCAGAGCGGGAGAAGGTACAATGAGCAGTTCTTC	CASSDQSGRRYNEQFF
TRBV7-2	.	TRBJ1-2	13	TRBD1	TGTGCCAGCAGCTTAGGGACAGGGTACGGCTACACCTTC	CASSLGTGYGYTF
TRBV20-1	few	TRBJ2-7	15	TRBD2	TGCAGTGCTAGGGGACTAGCGGGAGGTTCATACGAGCAGTACTTC	CSARGLAGGSYEQYF
TRBV24-1	few	TRBJ2-1	14	.	TGTGCCACCAGTGTAGGGTTAGGGGCTGATGAGCAGTTCTTC	CATSVGLGADEQFF
TRBV29-1	.	TRBJ2-7	11	TRBD1	TGCAGCGCCGACCGACAGGGTGAGCAGTACTTC	CSADRQGEQYF
TRBV14	many	TRBJ1-6	19	TRBD1	TGTGCCAGCAGCCAAGGGTGGAAACAGGGGGCAACCTATAATTCACCCCTCCACTTT	CASSQGWKQGATYNSPLHF
TRBV7-2	many	TRBJ1-5	14	.	TGTGCCAGCAGCTCGGACCTACTCAATCAGCCCCAGCATTTT	CASSSDLLNQPQHF
TRBV10-2	.	TRBJ2-2	14	.	TGCGCCAGCAGTAGTTTACAGATCACCGGGGAGCTGTTTTTT	CASSSLQITGELFF
TRBV29-1	many	TRBJ2-3	12	.	TGCAGCGTTGTTCTTACTACAGATACGCAGTATTTT	CSVVLTTDTQYF
TRBV29-1	.	TRBJ2-1	14	.	TGCAGCGTTGAAAAGGGGGGATCCTACAATGAGCAGTTCTTC	CSVEKGGSYNEQFF
TRBV2	many	TRBJ1-1	15	TRBD1	TGTGCCAGCAGTTTCGGCGGGACAGGCAACACTGAAGCTTTCTTT	CASSFGGTGNTEAFF
TRBV4-3	.	TRBJ2-1	13	.	TGCGCCAGCAGCCAAGGCAGGGACAATGAGCAGTTCTTC	CASSQGRDNEQFF
TRBV27	many	TRBJ1-2	15	.	TGTGCCAGCAGTTCCACCATCGGGAATAACTATGGCTACACCTTC	CASSSTIGNNYGYTF
TRBV4-3	.	TRBJ2-5	17	.	TGCGCCAGCAGCCAAGAACGGGTTTCCAGGGCTGGAGAGACCCAGTACTTC	CASSQERVSRAGETQYF
TRBV20-1	many	TRBJ2-7	15	TRBD2	TGCAGTGCTAGTCTTGCGGGAGGGGTAAGACACGAGCAGTACTTC	CSASLAGGVRHEQYF
TRBV2	many	TRBJ2-1	14	.	TGTGCCAGCAGTCTTGGCTCAGAAGGGGCTGAGCAGTTCTTC	CASSLGSEGAEQFF
TRBV7-3	.	TRBJ2-3	15	TRBD2	TGTGCCAGCAGCCTAGGGGGACTAGCATCAGATACGCAGTATTTT	CASSLGGLASDTQYF
TRBV29-1	.	TRBJ2-1	17	.	TGCAGCGCCCGTGGGGGGCTGGCTGGGTGGCCTTACAATGAGCAGTTCTTC	CSARGGLAGWPYNEQFF
TRBV7-6	many	TRBJ2-3	13	.	TGTGCCAGCAGCTTAGGAGGGTCAGATACGCAGTATTTT	CASSLGGSDTQYF
TRBV7-6	many	TRBJ1-5	13	.	TGTGCCAGCAGTCTAGGGTGGGATCAGCCCCAGCATTTT	CASSLGWDQPQHF
TRBV7-6	once	TRBJ2-1	13	TRBD2	TGTGCCAGCAGCTTGGGGACGGGAGGTGAGCAGTTCTTC	CASSLGTGGEQFF
TRBV2	.	TRBJ2-1	16	.	TGTGCCAGCCCCCTCGTGTCTACTAGATCCTACAATGAGCAGTTCTTC	CASPLVSTRSYNEQFF
TRBV6-1	.	TRBJ1-6	16	.	TGTGCCAGCTGGCCTATGGGGAGCTCCTATAATTCACCCCTCCACTTT	CASWPMGSSYNSPLHF
TRBV27	.	TRBJ2-5	15	.	TGTGCCAGCAGCTTATCTCACAGAAATCAAAAGACCCAGTACTTC	CASSLSHRNQKTQYF
TRBV9	.	TRBJ2-2	16	.	TGTGCCAGCAGCGTAGCTGTGAGGACGTTCACCGGGGAGCTGTATTTT	CASSVAVRTFTGELYF
TRBV20-1	many	TRBJ1-2	12	.	TGCAGTGCTAGAGAACCGAACTATGGCTACACCTTC	CSAREPNYGYTF